The present T cell receptor (beta chain) was sequenced within a study of T-cell reconstitution after alpha-beta-depleted transplantation in children. Unique molecular identifiers were incorporated into the prepared TCRbeta library. TCRdb independently ran MiXCR on the PCR reads; one entry per CDR3 protein. This sample has 780,000 or so distinct CDR3 sequences, with roughly 15% found just once. Germline loops: CDR1 MGHDK, CDR2 SYGVNS. The CDR3 loop spans 15 amino acids. V lost 1 base to trimming and J lost 6 bases, with 15 bases between them. Study-level results: Alpha-beta T cells about two months after transplant reportedly derived from several hundred expanded graft clones. Hyperexpanded clones declined; after one year, newly produced T cells mostly supplied diversity. The origin of high day-60 TCRbeta diversity in some patients lay in surviving recipient T cells and thymic progenitors.

With regard to this clonotype: Its antigen remains unknown.

The sequence came from a male patient under 18 who had a stem cell transplant for acute lymphoblastic leukemia, so the T cells may come from the graft donor. This chain links TRBV25-1 with TRBJ1-1; D gene ambiguous. Sequences were derived from PBMCs, mostly from graft donor cells, sampled 360 days after TCRalphabeta/CD19-depleted stem cell transplant. CDR3: CASSESLTSPAEAFF. CDR3 DNA sequence: TGTGCCAGCAGTGAATCTTTGACTTCGCCGGCTGAAGCTTTCTTT.